The rows below give T cell receptor beta chains drawn from one sample of a study of patients and donors after allogeneic stem cell transplantation. In TCRdb, the RT-PCR reads were re-called with MiXCR into one record per CDR3 protein. The table lists approximately 160,000 distinct CDR3 sequences, roughly 22% of them singletons. The sequenced sample consisted of blood, either unsorted or a sorted T cell fraction (not recorded which). The origin of the receptors is a human donor who was either an allogeneic HSCT recipient or a stem cell or donor lymphocyte infusion donor (not recorded which). It is not recorded whose cells these are; they may come from a transplant donor. The CDR3 runs from the conserved cysteine through the conserved F or W. Each record gives: clone size, D gene, J gene, V gene, CDR3 protein, CDR3 DNA. A D gene is named only where the DNA matches it firmly. For some rows the clone size is stated as once, few or many, or as a class when expanded; others skip it.

size: NA; D: TRBD1; J: TRBJ1-6; V: TRBV12-3/TRBV12-4; CDR3: CASDSTGGGSPLHF; DNA: TGTGCCAGCGACTCGACAGGGGGCGGTTCACCCCTCCACTTT
size: NA; D: NA; J: TRBJ2-3; V: TRBV14; CDR3: CASSYVQDTQYF; DNA: TGTGCCAGCAGCTACGTACAAGATACGCAGTATTTT
size: NA; D: NA; J: TRBJ2-3; V: TRBV10-3; CDR3: CAISAPGTDTQYF; DNA: TGTGCCATCAGTGCTCCTGGGACAGATACGCAGTATTTT
size: NA; D: TRBD1; J: TRBJ2-4; V: TRBV20-1; CDR3: CSARPGGRDIQYF; DNA: TGCAGTGCTAGGCCAGGGGGCAGGGACATTCAGTACTTC
size: NA; D: TRBD2; J: TRBJ2-7; V: TRBV10-3; CDR3: CAISTLAGAYEQYF; DNA: TGTGCCATCAGTACCCTAGCGGGAGCCTACGAGCAGTACTTC
size: NA; D: NA; J: TRBJ2-7; V: TRBV20-1; CDR3: CSARGPRAHYEQYF; DNA: TGCAGTGCTAGAGGGCCTAGGGCCCACTACGAGCAGTACTTC
size: NA; D: NA; J: TRBJ2-6; V: TRBV12-3/TRBV12-4; CDR3: CASRLGSSGANVLTF; DNA: TGTGCCAGCAGACTAGGGTCCTCTGGGGCCAACGTCCTGACTTTC
size: few; D: NA; J: TRBJ2-3; V: TRBV20-1; CDR3: CSARDGRASGRTDTQYF; DNA: TGCAGTGCTAGAGACGGACGAGCGAGTGGTCGCACAGATACGCAGTATTTT
size: few; D: NA; J: TRBJ2-7; V: TRBV4-1; CDR3: CASSQQLQHPYEQYF; DNA: TGCGCCAGCAGCCAACAGCTACAGCACCCTTACGAGCAGTACTTC
size: NA; D: TRBD1; J: TRBJ2-7; V: TRBV6-6; CDR3: CASSRLGQGQYEQYF; DNA: TGTGCCAGCAGCCGCCTGGGACAGGGTCAGTACGAGCAGTACTTC
size: NA; D: TRBD1; J: TRBJ2-5; V: TRBV5-1; CDR3: CASSFPGTENQETQYF; DNA: TGCGCCAGCAGTTTCCCCGGGACAGAAAATCAAGAGACCCAGTACTTC
size: few; D: NA; J: TRBJ2-2; V: TRBV12-5; CDR3: CASGLVLGKNTGELFF; DNA: TGTGCTAGTGGTTTGGTCCTCGGGAAAAACACCGGGGAGCTGTTTTTT
size: NA; D: NA; J: TRBJ1-4; V: TRBV2; CDR3: CASARNQNGTSEKLFF; DNA: TGTGCCAGCGCCAGGAACCAAAACGGGACGAGTGAAAAACTGTTTTTT
size: NA; D: NA; J: TRBJ1-5; V: TRBV27; CDR3: CASSFRASGWDSNQPQHF; DNA: TGTGCCAGCAGTTTCCGGGCGTCTGGCTGGGATAGCAATCAGCCCCAGCATTTT
size: NA; D: NA; J: TRBJ2-6; V: TRBV12-3/TRBV12-4; CDR3: CASNSGVSGANVLTF; DNA: TGTGCCAGCAACTCTGGGGTGAGCGGGGCCAACGTCCTGACTTTC
size: NA; D: NA; J: TRBJ2-3; V: TRBV19; CDR3: CASSIDFIDTQYF; DNA: TGTGCCAGTAGTATTGACTTTATAGATACGCAGTATTTT
size: few; D: TRBD1; J: TRBJ2-2; V: TRBV10-3; CDR3: CAISDRTGNTGELFF; DNA: TGTGCCATCAGTGATCGGACAGGGAACACCGGGGAGCTGTTTTTT
size: few; D: TRBD2; J: TRBJ2-5; V: TRBV9; CDR3: CASSVGLAVQETQYF; DNA: TGTGCCAGCAGCGTCGGACTAGCAGTCCAAGAGACCCAGTACTTC
size: NA; D: TRBD1; J: TRBJ2-5; V: TRBV5-1; CDR3: CASSLVGTGTHETQYF; DNA: TGCGCCAGCAGCTTGGTAGGGACAGGGACCCACGAGACCCAGTACTTC
size: many; D: NA; J: TRBJ1-4; V: TRBV5-1; CDR3: CASSLGNYNEKLFF; DNA: TGCGCCAGCAGCTTAGGGAATTATAATGAAAAACTGTTTTTT
size: once; D: TRBD1; J: TRBJ2-5; V: TRBV5-1; CDR3: CASSFSRGRVETQYF; DNA: TGCGCCAGCAGCTTTAGCAGGGGGCGTGTAGAGACCCAGTACTTC
size: few; D: TRBD1; J: TRBJ2-7; V: TRBV20-1; CDR3: CSAQGQFGAEQYF; DNA: TGCAGTGCCCAGGGACAGTTTGGAGCCGAGCAGTACTTC
size: many; D: NA; J: TRBJ1-1; V: TRBV29-1; CDR3: CSVDNRVVAFF; DNA: TGCAGCGTTGATAACAGGGTCGTAGCTTTCTTT
size: few; D: NA; J: TRBJ2-2; V: TRBV9; CDR3: CASSEPEKGTGELFF; DNA: TGTGCCAGCAGCGAGCCGGAGAAGGGAACCGGGGAGCTGTTTTTT
size: few; D: NA; J: TRBJ1-1; V: TRBV30; CDR3: CARKVGMNTEAFF; DNA: TGTGCCCGGAAAGTAGGGATGAACACTGAAGCTTTCTTT
size: few; D: NA; J: TRBJ1-1; V: TRBV6-2/TRBV6-3; CDR3: CASSPRTAENTEAFF; DNA: TGTGCCAGCAGCCCCAGGACAGCCGAGAACACTGAAGCTTTCTTT
size: many; D: TRBD1; J: TRBJ1-1; V: TRBV24-1; CDR3: CATSDSSRGTEAFF; DNA: TGTGCCACCAGTGATTCGAGCAGGGGGACTGAAGCTTTCTTT